What follows are 31 T cell receptor beta chains derived from one specimen sequenced in a study of blood T cell repertoires in COVID-19. The method was immunoSEQ multiplex PCR; TCRdb's version includes in-frame clones alone and lacks a portion of them. The table lists hundreds of thousands of clones, over 85% of them singletons, with almost 9.5% in the top ten. The specimen sequenced was PBMCs or T cells enriched from blood (not recorded which). Receptors originate from a woman aged 25-40 years who had recovered from COVID-19.

The chain combines TRBV5-1 with TRBJ1-4; no clear D gene. CDR1 and CDR2 from the germline V gene are SGHRS and YFSETQ. The germline V and J ends were trimmed by 4 bases and 5 bases, with 21 bases remaining between them. The CDR3 sequence is 17 residues long. CDR3 protein: CASSNGRTAAPNEKLFF. In DNA form, the CDR3 reads TGCGCCAGCAGCAATGGGCGTACAGCGGCACCGAATGAAAAACTGTTTTTT.

In the case of this clone: The sample holds other DNA sequences that translate to the same CDR3. This chain links TRBV28 with TRBJ2-4; D remains unclear. The germline V gene encodes CDR1 MDHEN and CDR2 SYDVKM. The CDR3 sequence is 14 residues long. Trimming left V 5 bases short and J 4 bases short, with 12 bases between. The CDR3 nucleotides read TGTGCCAGCAGTCCCTACCCTAGGAAAAACATTCAGTACTTC. It specifies CASSPYPRKNIQYF.

This sequence joins TRBV3-1 (or the pseudogene TRBV3-2) and TRBJ1-1, with TRBD1 as a possible D gene (6 bases). The CDR3 sequence is 14 residues long. V was clipped by 0 bases and J by 3 bases, with 8 bases between them. The germline V gene encodes CDR1 LGHDT and CDR2 YNNKEL (reference sequence). The CDR3 reads CASSQEEGDTEAFF. The CDR3 DNA is TGTGCCAGCAGCCAAGAAGAGGGGGACACTGAAGCTTTCTTT.

This clone has more than one count but fewer than ten. This sample includes further DNA sequences coding for the same CDR3. The CDR3 loop reads CASSSGTGVGTGELFF. The CDR3 region has the DNA TGTGCCAGCAGTTCCGGGACAGGGGTGGGTACCGGGGAGCTGTTTTTT. The V call is TRBV27, the J call TRBJ2-2, with 10 positions matching TRBD1. There are 16 residues in the CDR3. Germline lookup yields CDR1 MNHEY and CDR2 SMNVEV (reference sequence). The V segment lost 4 bases and the J segment 5 bases; nucleotides outside the gene matches: 7.

The V and J genes are TRBV2 and TRBJ1-1; D possibly corresponds to TRBD1 (6 bases). This CDR3 comprises 16 residues. Germline values: CDR1 SNHLY, CDR2 FYNNEI. V dropped 4 bases and J dropped 1 base, with 16 bases sitting between them. The CDR3 region has the DNA TGTGCCAGCAGTGGCTGGGACATCCGACGGAACACTGAAGCTTTCTTT. It codes for CASSGWDIRRNTEAFF. The full variable domain, with the rest looked up from reference TRBV2 and TRBJ1-1, is EPEVTQTPSHQVTQMGQEVILRCVPISNHLYFYWYRQILGQKVEFLVSFYNNEISEKSEIFDDQFSVERPDGSNFTLKIRSTKLEDSAMYFCASSGWDIRRNTEAFFGQGTRLTVV.

CDR3 DNA: TGCGCCAGCAGCCAAAGAACCGAGTTAACAGCTTTCTTT. Its translation: CASSQRTELTAFF. This chain links TRBV4-3 with TRBJ1-1; D is ambiguous. V lost 2 bases and J lost 10, with 14 bases in between. This CDR3 region has 13 residues. From germline, CDR1 is LGHNA and CDR2 YSLEER.

The chain links TRBV5-1 to TRBJ2-7; TRBD1 agrees at 10 bases. The V segment lost 4 bases and the J segment 4 bases; nucleotides outside the gene matches: 11. Germline CDR1 SGHRS, CDR2 YFSETQ. CDR3 length: 16 amino acids. The CDR3 reads CASSPVKGTGDYEQYF. In DNA, the CDR3 is TGCGCCAGCAGCCCGGTAAAAGGGACAGGGGATTACGAGCAGTACTTC.

This chain connects TRBV5-8 to TRBJ2-1; D gene ambiguous. The germline V gene has CDR1 SGHTS and CDR2 YDEGEE. The CDR3 is 13 residues long. Trimming shortened V by 1 base and J by 6 bases, and 8 bases separated the two germline ends. This CDR3 is CASSLFRSNEQFF. The CDR3 coding sequence is TGTGCCAGCAGCTTGTTCCGGTCCAATGAGCAGTTCTTC.

V usage is TRBV29-1 and J usage is TRBJ1-1, with D unclear. Germline V CDR1 and CDR2: SQVTM, ANQGSEA. Trimming removed 4 bases from V and 4 bases from J, with 22 bases in between. The CDR3 is 16 residues long. The CDR3 region is CSVAPDVNARGTEAFF. The CDR3 nucleotides read TGCAGCGTTGCCCCTGACGTGAACGCTCGCGGCACTGAAGCTTTCTTT.

The chain joins TRBV18 to TRBJ1-4, with 10 bases that match TRBD1. Germline-derived CDR1 and CDR2 are KGHSH and LQKENI. The CDR3 is 14 amino acids. V was pared by 4 bases and J by 6 bases, with 2 bases of the junction left unmatched. The CDR3 sequence is CASSLTGGHEKLFF. In DNA, the CDR3 is TGTGCCAGCTCACTGACAGGGGGCCATGAAAAACTGTTTTTT.

The J gene is TRBJ2-7, the V gene TRBV28; D is perhaps TRBD2 (6 bases). This CDR3 is 14 amino acids long. Germline V gives CDR1 MDHEN, CDR2 SYDVKM. The V and J ends lost 5 bases and 3 bases respectively, with 14 bases between them. The CDR3 sequence is CASSTPGRDYEQYF. In DNA form, the CDR3 reads TGTGCCAGCAGTACCCCGGGGCGGGACTACGAGCAGTACTTC.

This sequence joins TRBV6-5 and TRBJ1-1; D remains unclear. The V and J ends lost 2 bases and 1 base respectively, with 8 bases between them. Germline CDR1 is MNHEY and CDR2 is SVGAGI. The CDR3 extends over 14 amino acids. CDR3 protein: CASSYARTNTEAFF. In nucleotides, the CDR3 is TGTGCCAGCAGTTACGCCAGAACGAACACTGAAGCTTTCTTT.

The rearrangement joins TRBV4-3 to TRBJ2-1; 7 nucleotides match TRBD2. J was trimmed by 7 bases and V by 1 base; bases with no gene match: 10. The CDR3 runs 16 residues. Germline V CDR1 and CDR2: LGHNA, YSLEER. This CDR3 is CASSQGLADPGNEQFF. The CDR3 bases are TGCGCCAGCAGCCAAGGCCTAGCGGACCCTGGGAATGAGCAGTTCTTC.

The rearrangement links TRBV25-1 to TRBJ1-4, with D possibly being TRBD1 (5 bases). V gave up 7 bases and J gave up 4 bases, with 10 bases separating them. The germline CDR1 and CDR2 sequences are MGHDK and SYGVNS. There are 13 residues in the CDR3. The CDR3 here is CASTWDFNEKLFF. In DNA, the CDR3 is TGTGCCAGCACTTGGGACTTTAATGAAAAACTGTTTTTT.

CDR3 DNA sequence: TGCAGCGTACAATCGACTACCTACGAGCAGTACTTC. This sequence encodes CSVQSTTYEQYF. The J gene is TRBJ2-7, the V gene TRBV29-1, with a tentative D call TRBD2 (5 bases). Germline CDR1 is SQVTM and CDR2 is ANQGSEA. The CDR3 runs 12 residues. V was shortened by 6 bases and J by 2 bases, with 11 bases between the two germline ends.

The rearrangement uses TRBV25-1 and TRBJ2-5; tentatively, D is TRBD1 (5 bases). In germline, CDR1 is MGHDK, CDR2 SYGVNS. The CDR3 has 17 amino acids. The V gene lost 4 bases and the J gene lost 4 bases, with 22 bases spanning the gap. DNA for the CDR3: TGTGCCAGCAGTGTGGGTGGGGCCGGTCTCCTCGGAGAGACCCAGTACTTC. As protein: CASSVGGAGLLGETQYF.

This rearrangement joins TRBV25-1 to TRBJ1-1; 7 positions match TRBD1. The CDR3 consists of 16 residues. Germline assignment: CDR1 MGHDK and CDR2 SYGVNS. J gave up 2 bases and V 1 base, and 7 bases lay outside the gene matches. CDR3 sequence reads: CASSESYDRANTEAFF. The CDR3 DNA follows: TGTGCCAGCAGTGAATCGTATGACAGGGCAAACACTGAAGCTTTCTTT.

The V gene is TRBV7-9, the J gene TRBJ1-1; TRBD1 might be the D (6 bases). Trimming removed 2 bases at V and 3 bases at J, with 10 bases between. Germline CDR1 and CDR2: SEHNR and FQNEAQ (reference sequence). The CDR3 length is 14 residues. The DNA of the CDR3 is TGTGCCAGCAGCTTAACCTACAGGGACACTGAAGCTTTCTTT. This encodes CASSLTYRDTEAFF.

This chain links TRBV4-1 with TRBJ2-7; tentatively, D is TRBD2 (5 bases). The CDR3 has 14 amino acids. Trimming left V 1 base short and J 2 bases short, with 9 bases between. CDR1 MGHRA and CDR2 YSYEKL come from the germline V gene. CDR3: CASSQAGSTYEQYF. CDR3 coding DNA: TGCGCCAGCAGCCAAGCGGGGTCGACCTACGAGCAGTACTTC.

V and J are TRBV10-1 and TRBJ2-7, with 8 bases fitting TRBD2. The ends lost 2 bases at V and 1 base at J; junction bases unmatched: 10. The CDR3 spans 17 residues. Germline values: CDR1 WNHNN, CDR2 SYGVQD (reference sequence). The CDR3 sequence is CASSEGSLAERSYEQYF. The CDR3 DNA reads as TGCGCCAGCAGTGAGGGGTCACTAGCGGAACGTTCCTACGAGCAGTACTTC.

The rearrangement uses TRBV6-5 and TRBJ2-2; D perhaps matches TRBD2 (6 bases). Germline CDR1 is MNHEY and CDR2 is SVGAGI. The CDR3 has 14 residues. The V end was cut by 4 bases, the J end by 7 bases, with 13 bases between. The CDR3 coding sequence is TGTGCCAGCAGTTTTGGAGGGATTCTCGGGGAGCTGTTTTTT. Amino acid sequence: CASSFGGILGELFF.

The chain joins TRBV19 to TRBJ1-5; tentatively, D is TRBD1 (6 bases). Trimming shortened V by 4 bases and J by 7 bases, and 14 bases separated the two germline ends. Germline V lookup: CDR1 LNHDA, CDR2 SQIVND (reference sequence). This CDR3 region has 14 residues. The chain's CDR3 is CASSSQQGSQPQHF. The CDR3 DNA is TGTGCCAGTAGTAGTCAACAGGGAAGCCAGCCCCAGCATTTT.

The gene calls are TRBV25-1 and TRBJ1-1; tentative D call: TRBD1 (6 bases). Germline CDR1 is MGHDK and CDR2 is SYGVNS. There are 13 residues in the CDR3. V was shortened by 7 bases and J by 6 bases, with 15 bases between the two germline ends. This CDR3 reads CASMPGTRPEAFF. Written as DNA, the CDR3 is TGTGCCAGCATGCCAGGGACAAGACCTGAAGCTTTCTTT.

The chain carries TRBV5-1 and TRBJ1-2; 7 positions match TRBD1. CDR1 is SGHRS, CDR2 YFSETQ, per germline. The CDR3 has 14 residues. V was clipped by 0 bases and J by 7 bases; unmatched bases: 6. CDR3 bases: TGCGCCAGCAGCTTGGCCTGGCCAGGGGGTGGCTACACCTTC. This gives the protein CASSLAWPGGGYTF. The full variable domain, in which reference TRBV5-1 and TRBJ1-2 provide the parts outside the CDR3, is KAGVTQTPRYLIKTRGQQVTLSCSPISGHRSVSWYQQTPGQGLQFLFEYFSETQRNKGNFPGRFSGRQFSNSRSEMNVSTLELGDSALYLCASSLAWPGGGYTFGSGTRLTVV.

The chain couples TRBV13 to TRBJ1-4, with D unresolved. This CDR3 is built from 13 residues. The germline V gene has CDR1 PRHDT and CDR2 FYEKMQ (reference sequence). Trimming pared 0 bases from V and 8 bases from J, leaving 7 bases between. The chain's CDR3 is CASSLGGREKLFF. The CDR3 nucleotides are TGTGCCAGCAGCTTAGGGGGCCGGGAAAAACTGTTTTTT.

The chain combines TRBV5-5 with TRBJ2-3, with unresolved D. Per germline, CDR1 SGHKS and CDR2 YYEKEE (reference sequence). The CDR3 spans 15 residues. Trimming pared 2 bases from V and 4 bases from J, leaving 14 bases between. CDR3 sequence (DNA): TGTGCCAGCAGCTTCTTAATCAGTCCCGCAGATACGCAGTATTTT. Translated, it gives CASSFLISPADTQYF.

This clone has just a few counts. V usage is TRBV18 and J usage is TRBJ1-5, with D possibly matching TRBD1 (5 bases). The length of the CDR3 is 15 residues. Germline V gives CDR1 KGHSH, CDR2 LQKENI. With 5 bases removed from V and 2 bases from J, the gap between germline ends came to 13 bases. The CDR3 loop reads CASSAQGGGNQPQHF. Written as DNA, the CDR3 is TGTGCCAGCTCAGCGCAGGGAGGAGGCAATCAGCCCCAGCATTTT.

The rearrangement joins TRBV10-3 to TRBJ2-3; 7 bases agree with TRBD2. Germline-derived CDR1 and CDR2 are ENHRY and SYGVKD. The CDR3 is made up of 14 amino acids. The junction had 7 bases not matched to a gene; V was cut back by 10 bases and J by 0 bases. CDR3 nucleotide sequence: TGTGCCACGGGACTGGGAGGGAGCACAGATACGCAGTATTTT. It translates to CATGLGGSTDTQYF.

This clone was seen once. The gene calls are TRBV4-1 and TRBJ1-2; D ambiguous. Between the trimmed V and J ends, which lost 0 bases and 6 bases, there was a span of 17 bases. CDR1 MGHRA and CDR2 YSYEKL come from the germline V gene. CDR3 size: 16 residues. CDR3 protein: CASSQDAGRAPDGYTF. Written as DNA, the CDR3 is TGCGCCAGCAGCCAAGATGCGGGGAGGGCTCCGGATGGCTACACCTTC.

The V and J genes are TRBV11-2 and TRBJ1-5; the match to TRBD1 covers 9 bases. Trimming cost V 4 bases and J 1 base; bases outside gene matches: 5. The CDR3 length is 16 residues. CDR1 SGHAT and CDR2 FQNNGV come from the germline V gene. CDR3 in DNA: TGTGCCAGCAGCTCACAGGGGGCGCGGAGCAATCAGCCCCAGCATTTT. This encodes CASSSQGARSNQPQHF.

The genes are TRBV5-1 and TRBJ2-7, with 12 bases fitting TRBD2. The V gene end was trimmed by 1 base and the J gene end by 2 bases; junction bases not matched to a gene: 16. In germline, CDR1 is SGHRS, CDR2 YFSETQ. The CDR3 spans 20 residues. The CDR3 loop is CASSLRSGEGLAGLTYEQYF. Here the CDR3 DNA reads TGCGCCAGCAGCTTGCGATCAGGAGAGGGACTAGCGGGCCTTACCTACGAGCAGTACTTC. Full variable domain (outside the CDR3, taken from reference TRBV5-1 and TRBJ2-7): KAGVTQTPRYLIKTRGQQVTLSCSPISGHRSVSWYQQTPGQGLQFLFEYFSETQRNKGNFPGRFSGRQFSNSRSEMNVSTLELGDSALYLCASSLRSGEGLAGLTYEQYFGPGTRLTVT.